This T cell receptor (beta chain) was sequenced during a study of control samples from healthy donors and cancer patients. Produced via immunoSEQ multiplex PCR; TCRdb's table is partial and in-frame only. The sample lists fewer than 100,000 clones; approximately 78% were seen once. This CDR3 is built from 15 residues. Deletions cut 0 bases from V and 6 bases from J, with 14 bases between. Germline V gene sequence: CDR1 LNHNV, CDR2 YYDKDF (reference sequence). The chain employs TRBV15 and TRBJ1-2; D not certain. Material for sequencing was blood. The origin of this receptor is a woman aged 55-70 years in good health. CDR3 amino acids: CATSREVLKTDGYTF. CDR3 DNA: TGTGCCACCAGCAGAGAAGTTCTCAAAACTGATGGCTACACCTTC. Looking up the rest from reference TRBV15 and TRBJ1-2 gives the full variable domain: DAMVIQNPRYQVTQFGKPVTLSCSQTLNHNVMYWYQQKSSQAPKLLFHYYDKDFNNEADTPDNFQSRRPNTSFCFLDIRSPGLGDTAMYLCATSREVLKTDGYTFGSGTRLTVV.